This T cell receptor (beta chain) was recorded in a study of T cell responses to AZD1222 COVID-19 vaccine. Whole-study findings and limits: Nearly half of spike-specific TCRs reportedly target unmutated variant regions.

About this clone: What it recognizes is unknown.

V was trimmed by 2 bases and J by 6 bases, leaving 14 bases between them. CDR1 and CDR2 from the germline V gene are LNHDA and SQIVND (reference sequence). The CDR3 is 14 amino acids. Clones were sequenced by immunoSEQ multiplex PCR, and TCRdb holds only the in-frame ones, with some missing. The sample records roughly 53,000 clones, approximately 84% being singletons. The material sequenced was peripheral blood, taken on day 0 of AZD1222 vaccination. This receptor was obtained from an adult in good health. The chain employs TRBV19 and TRBJ2-7, with no clear D. CDR3 sequence: CASSILAPSSEQYF. The CDR3 DNA is TGTGCCAGTAGTATACTTGCCCCAAGCAGCGAGCAGTACTTC.